This T cell receptor beta chain was observed in a study of blood T cell repertoires in COVID-19. On the study more broadly: Samples taken during acute and convalescent COVID-19 were collected in the United States, Italy and Spain. T cells, B-cell-depleted T cells, or PBMCs supplied cDNA or gDNA.

Authors' methods: Quantification of nucleated cells was approximated via reference gene primer amplification. Clones were read by immunoSEQ multiplex PCR, and TCRdb kept only the in-frame ones, dropping some. V and J calls plus clone size are reproduced from that table; the DNA served to infer D and trimming. The table includes about 130,000 clones, around 90% detected once. V was trimmed by 7 bases and J by 5 bases, leaving 24 bases between them. Germline-derived CDR1 and CDR2 are SGHRS and YFSETQ. CDR3 length equals 17 residues. V usage is TRBV5-1 and J usage is TRBJ2-2; D possibly corresponds to TRBD2 (6 bases). Sequencing used peripheral blood. The TCR sequence derives from a man between 45 and 60 years old with active COVID-19. The CDR3 spells CASQRPVSGAYTGELFF. Written as DNA, the CDR3 is TGCGCCAGCCAGCGACCTGTCTCGGGAGCGTATACCGGGGAGCTGTTTTTT.